This T cell receptor beta chain came from a study of CD8+ T cells in alopecia areata. RNA was isolated and reverse transcribed to cDNA, the sequencing template. Clones were read by immunoSEQ multiplex PCR, and TCRdb kept only the in-frame ones, dropping some. Altogether fewer than 200,000 clones are present, around 64% being singletons, with the ten largest covering 10% to 12%. This clone was found once. The receptor comes from a human donor with alopecia areata. This sample comprised CD8+ T cells sorted from blood, obtained at week 0.

For the CDR3, the DNA is TGTGCCAGCAGTGACTCGACTAGCGAGGACCGGACCCAGTACTTC. Its protein product is CASSDSTSEDRTQYF. The rearrangement uses TRBV25-1 and TRBJ2-5, with 8 bases that match TRBD2. Trimming removed 3 bases from V and 7 bases from J; junction bases left unmatched: 10. This CDR3 region has 15 residues. CDR1 is MGHDK, CDR2 SYGVNS, per germline.